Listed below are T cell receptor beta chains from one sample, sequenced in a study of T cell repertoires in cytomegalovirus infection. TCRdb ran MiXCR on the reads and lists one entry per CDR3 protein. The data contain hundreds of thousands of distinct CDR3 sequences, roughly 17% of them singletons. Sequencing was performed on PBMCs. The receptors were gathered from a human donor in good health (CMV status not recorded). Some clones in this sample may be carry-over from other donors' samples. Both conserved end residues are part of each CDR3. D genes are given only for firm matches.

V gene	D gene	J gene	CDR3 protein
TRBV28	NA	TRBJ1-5	CASGFRRQPQHF
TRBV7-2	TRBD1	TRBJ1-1	CASSPNRGIGLNTEAFF
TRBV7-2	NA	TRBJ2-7	CASSLAVPHEQYF
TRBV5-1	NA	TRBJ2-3	CASRTGENTDTQYF
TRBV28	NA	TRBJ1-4	CASSFGQPYEKLFF
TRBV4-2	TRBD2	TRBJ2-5	CASSRGGTSGQETQYF
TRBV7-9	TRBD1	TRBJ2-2	CASSLTGDTGELFF
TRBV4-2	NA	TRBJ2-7	CASSQRPEGTYEQYF
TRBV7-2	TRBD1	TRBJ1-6	CASSATRDSYNSPLHF
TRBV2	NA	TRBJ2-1	CASTSRVRTFF
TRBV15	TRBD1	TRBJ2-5	CATSRAGGQETQYF
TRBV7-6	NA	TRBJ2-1	CASSLQGINYNEQFF
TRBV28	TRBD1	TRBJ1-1	CASSLPQGAMNTEAFF
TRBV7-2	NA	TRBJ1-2	CASSAQVGQAERGYTF
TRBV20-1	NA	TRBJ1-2	CSARGIGQKNYGYTF